This T cell receptor (beta chain) was observed in a study of T cells in Graves' hyperthyroidism and ophthalmopathy. From RNA transcripts, TCR beta CDR3 regions were amplified. An initial round of RT-PCR targeting the TCR CDR3 relied on the HTBI primer set. TCRdb processed the multiplex PCR reads anew with MiXCR; each CDR3 protein has one entry. The data hold about 280,000 distinct CDR3 sequences, with around a quarter observed a single time. Trimming cost V 5 bases and J 4 bases, with 18 bases left between them. CDR3 length: 15 residues. V gene TRBV12-3 or TRBV12-4 combines with J gene TRBJ2-7; D possibly matches TRBD1 or TRBD2 (5 bases each). The clonotype was recovered from a man in his forties with Graves' hyperthyroidism that later progressed to Graves' ophthalmopathy. Sequencing was carried out using blood. The CDR3 loop is CASSPPGTPEYEQYF. The CDR3 coding sequence is TGTGCCAGCAGTCCTCCCGGGACCCCGGAGTACGAGCAGTACTTC.